The text below deals with one T cell receptor beta chain. Its antigen is as yet unknown. The germline V gene has CDR1 MGHDK and CDR2 SYGVNS. Trimming took 5 bases from V and 11 from J, leaving 18 bases between them. The CDR3 length is 13 residues. Specified time point: cycle 4 day 1 (C4D1), after 5 to 7 weeks of nivolumab. Each patient relapsed following autologous stem cell transplantation, and prior brentuximab vedotin exposure differed. Purified CD4+ T cells were obtained from thawed PBMCs through magnetic negative selection. Best responses included complete response and partial response; otherwise, the best response was progressive disease. Repertoires were generated with immunoSEQ multiplex PCR, while TCRdb's copy carries only in-frame clones and drops some. The sample has around 31,000 clones, around four fifths seen once. This specimen belongs to a study of PD-1 blockade in classical Hodgkin lymphoma.

Overall study results and limits: In CD4+ cells, TCR diversity went up significantly by C4D1, but in CD8+ cells it did not. Baseline diversity resembling that of newly diagnosed patients was seen in complete responders. Patients excluded were those beginning nivolumab under 1 year after ASCT.

The material sequenced was CD4+ T cells from blood, taken before the fourth cycle of nivolumab. V and J are TRBV25-1 and TRBJ1-1; no firm D call. The source is a human donor with classical Hodgkin lymphoma. The CDR3 DNA reads TGTGCCAGCAGTCCTCGGGCCTCACTACGGGCTTTCTTT. It translates to CASSPRASLRAFF. The full variable domain, its missing parts supplied by reference TRBV25-1 and TRBJ1-1, is EADIYQTPRYLVIGTGKKITLECSQTMGHDKMYWYQQDPGMELHLIHYSYGVNSTEKGDLSSESTVSRIRTEHFPLTLESARPSHTSQYLCASSPRASLRAFFGQGTRLTVV.